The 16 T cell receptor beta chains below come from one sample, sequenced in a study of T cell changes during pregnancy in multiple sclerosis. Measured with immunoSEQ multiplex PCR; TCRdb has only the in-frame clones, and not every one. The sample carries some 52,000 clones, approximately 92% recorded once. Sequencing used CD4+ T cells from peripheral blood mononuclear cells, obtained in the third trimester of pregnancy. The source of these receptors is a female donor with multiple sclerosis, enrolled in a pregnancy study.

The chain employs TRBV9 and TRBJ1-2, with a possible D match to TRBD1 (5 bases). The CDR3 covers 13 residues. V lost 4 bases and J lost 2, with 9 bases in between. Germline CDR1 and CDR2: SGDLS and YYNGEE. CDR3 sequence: CASSNRQNYGYTF. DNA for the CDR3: TGTGCCAGCAGCAACCGACAGAACTATGGCTACACCTTC.

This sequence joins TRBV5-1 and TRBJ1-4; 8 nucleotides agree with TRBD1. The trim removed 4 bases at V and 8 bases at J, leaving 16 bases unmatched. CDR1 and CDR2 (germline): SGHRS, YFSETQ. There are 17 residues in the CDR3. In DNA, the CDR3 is TGCGCCAGCAGCCCCGGACAGGGAGTTAGGTTTCGGGAAAAACTGTTTTTT. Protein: CASSPGQGVRFREKLFF.

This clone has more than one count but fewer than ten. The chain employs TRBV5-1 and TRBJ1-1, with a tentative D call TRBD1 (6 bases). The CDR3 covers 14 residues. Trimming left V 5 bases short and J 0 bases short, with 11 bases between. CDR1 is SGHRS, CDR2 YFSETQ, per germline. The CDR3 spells CASSEGHMNTEAFF. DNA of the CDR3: TGCGCCAGCAGTGAGGGACATATGAACACTGAAGCTTTCTTT.

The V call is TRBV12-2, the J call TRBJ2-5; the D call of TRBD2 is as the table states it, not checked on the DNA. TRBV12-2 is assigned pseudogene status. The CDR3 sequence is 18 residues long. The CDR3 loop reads CASRLVDSGGPCEETQYF. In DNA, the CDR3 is TGTGCAAGTCGCTTAGTGGATAGCGGGGGGCCCTGTGAGGAGACCCAGTACTTC.

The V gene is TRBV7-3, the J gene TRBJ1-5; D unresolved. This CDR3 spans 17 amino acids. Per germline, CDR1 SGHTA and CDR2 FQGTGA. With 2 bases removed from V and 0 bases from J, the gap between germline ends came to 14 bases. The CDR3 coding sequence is TGTGCCAGCAGCTTATCTTATCGCACAGATAGCAATCAGCCCCAGCATTTT. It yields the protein CASSLSYRTDSNQPQHF.

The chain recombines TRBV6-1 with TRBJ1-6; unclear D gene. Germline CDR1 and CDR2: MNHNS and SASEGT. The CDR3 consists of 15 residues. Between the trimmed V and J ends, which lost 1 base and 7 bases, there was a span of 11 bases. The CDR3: CASSEGRAGNSPLHF. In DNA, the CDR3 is TGTGCCAGCAGTGAAGGTAGAGCCGGGAATTCACCCCTCCACTTT.

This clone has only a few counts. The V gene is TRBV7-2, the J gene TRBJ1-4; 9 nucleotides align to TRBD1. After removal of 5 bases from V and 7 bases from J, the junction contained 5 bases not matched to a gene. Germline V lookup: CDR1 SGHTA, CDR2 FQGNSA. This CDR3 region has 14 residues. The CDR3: CASSPGQGSEKLFF. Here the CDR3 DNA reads TGTGCCAGCAGCCCCGGACAGGGGAGTGAAAAACTGTTTTTT.

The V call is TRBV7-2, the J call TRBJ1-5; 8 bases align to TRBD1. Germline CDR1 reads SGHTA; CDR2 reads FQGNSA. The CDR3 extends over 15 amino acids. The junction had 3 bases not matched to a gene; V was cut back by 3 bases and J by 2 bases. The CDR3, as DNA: TGTGCCAGCAGCTTGACAGGGGATGGCAATCAGCCCCAGCATTTT. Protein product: CASSLTGDGNQPQHF. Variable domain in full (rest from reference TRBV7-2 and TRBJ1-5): GAGVSQSPSNKVTEKGKDVELRCDPISGHTALYWYRQSLGQGLEFLIYFQGNSAPDKSGLPSDRFSAERTGGSVSTLTIQRTQQEDSAVYLCASSLTGDGNQPQHFGDGTRLSIL.

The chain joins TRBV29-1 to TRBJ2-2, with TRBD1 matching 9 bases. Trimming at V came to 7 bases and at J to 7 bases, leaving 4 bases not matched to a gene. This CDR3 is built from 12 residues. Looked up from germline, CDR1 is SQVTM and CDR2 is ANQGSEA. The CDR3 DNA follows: TGCAGCGCTTACAGGGGGCTCGGGGAGCTGTTTTTT. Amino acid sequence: CSAYRGLGELFF.

CDR3 nucleotides: TGCGCCAGCAGCTTGGGGCAGGGCCCCCGGTGGGATGAGCAGTTCTTC. Translation: CASSLGQGPRWDEQFF. This chain connects TRBV5-1 to TRBJ2-1, with a tentative D call TRBD1 (5 bases). CDR3 length equals 16 residues. Trimming left V 0 bases short and J 8 bases short, with 18 bases between. The germline CDR1 and CDR2 sequences are SGHRS and YFSETQ.

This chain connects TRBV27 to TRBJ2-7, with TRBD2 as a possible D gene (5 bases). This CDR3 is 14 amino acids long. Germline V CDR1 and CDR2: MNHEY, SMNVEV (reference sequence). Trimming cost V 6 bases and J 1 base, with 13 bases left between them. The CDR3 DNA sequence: TGTGCCAGCAGCCCTGTCCGGGAATCCTACGAGCAGTACTTC. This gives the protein CASSPVRESYEQYF.

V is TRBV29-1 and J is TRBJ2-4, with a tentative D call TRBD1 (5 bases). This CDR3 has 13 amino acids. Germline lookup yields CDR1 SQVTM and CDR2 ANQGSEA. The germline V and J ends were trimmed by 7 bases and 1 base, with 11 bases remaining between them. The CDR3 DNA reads TGCAGCGCCAGGGTTACGGCCAAAAACATTCAGTACTTC. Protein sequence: CSARVTAKNIQYF.

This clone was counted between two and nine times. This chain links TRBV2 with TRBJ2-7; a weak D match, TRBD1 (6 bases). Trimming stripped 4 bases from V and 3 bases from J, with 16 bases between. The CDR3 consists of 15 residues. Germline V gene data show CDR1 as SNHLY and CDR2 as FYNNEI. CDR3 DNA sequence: TGTGCCAGCAGTGCTGAGACAGGCCCCTTCTACGAGCAGTACTTC. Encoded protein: CASSAETGPFYEQYF.

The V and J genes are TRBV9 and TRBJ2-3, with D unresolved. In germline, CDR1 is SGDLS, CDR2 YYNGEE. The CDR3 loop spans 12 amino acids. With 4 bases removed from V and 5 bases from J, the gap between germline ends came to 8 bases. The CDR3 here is CASSPQLDTQYF. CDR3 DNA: TGTGCCAGCAGCCCGCAACTAGATACGCAGTATTTT.

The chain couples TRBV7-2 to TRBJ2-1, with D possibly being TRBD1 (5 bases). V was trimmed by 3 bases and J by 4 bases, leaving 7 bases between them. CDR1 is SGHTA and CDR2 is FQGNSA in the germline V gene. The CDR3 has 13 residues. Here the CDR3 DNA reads TGTGCCAGCAGCTTTCGACAGTACAATGAGCAGTTCTTC. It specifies CASSFRQYNEQFF.

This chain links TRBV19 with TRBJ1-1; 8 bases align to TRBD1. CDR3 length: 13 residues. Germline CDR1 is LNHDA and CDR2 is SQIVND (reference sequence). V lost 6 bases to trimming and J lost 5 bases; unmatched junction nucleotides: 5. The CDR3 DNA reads TGTGCCAGTAGGAGGACAGGGTTAACTGAAGCTTTCTTT. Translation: CASRRTGLTEAFF. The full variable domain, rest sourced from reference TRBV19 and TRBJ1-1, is DGGITQSPKYLFRKEGQNVTLSCEQNLNHDAMYWYRQDPGQGLRLIYYSQIVNDFQKGDIAEGYSVSREKKESFPLTVTSAQKNPTAFYLCASRRTGLTEAFFGQGTRLTVV.